The clone carrying this TCR beta chain appeared many times. This entry is derived from a study of T cells in Graves' hyperthyroidism and ophthalmopathy. Amplified TCR beta CDR3 regions came from RNA transcripts. First-round RT-PCR of the TCR CDR3 relied on the HTBI primer set. A single record per CDR3 protein comes from TCRdb applying MiXCR to the multiplex PCR reads. The repertoire consists of 400,000 to 550,000 distinct CDR3 sequences, with around 15% occurring once and the leading ten covering around 17%. The authors obtained PBMCs from over 7.5 ml of fresh peripheral blood. The ends were cut back, 5 bases at V and 4 bases at J, with 11 bases in the middle. The CDR3 is 12 residues long. Germline CDR1 GTSNPN, CDR2 SVGIG (reference sequence).

The origin of this receptor is a woman between 18 and 29 years old with Graves' hyperthyroidism. J is TRBJ1-1 and V is TRBV30; perhaps TRBD1 as D (5 bases). Sequenced material: blood. Written as DNA, the CDR3 is TGTGCCTGGCGAAAGGGGCCCACTGAAGCTTTCTTT. Translation: CAWRKGPTEAFF.